The T cell receptor beta chain described here comes from a study of a mutant IDH1 vaccine in newly diagnosed glioma. Clones were sequenced by immunoSEQ multiplex PCR, and TCRdb holds only the in-frame ones, with some missing. The data show 38,000 or so clones, roughly 76% seen once. Points on this clone: Its target is unknown. One end of the junction is discordant with germline, which a read error may explain.

This CDR3 contains 14 residues. The germline V gene encodes CDR1 SQVTM and CDR2 ANQGSEA. The time point was: week 23, last vaccination. Doses of 300 ug of mutant IDH1 20-mer peptide were given with topical imiquimod. The sequenced sample was PBMCs, obtained from a glioma patient whose treatment included an IDH1 peptide vaccine. The source is a middle-aged man with glioma. The genes are TRBV29-1 and TRBJ2-2; no definite D call. The CDR3 nucleotides are TGCAGCGTTTGTATGACTTCGAACGCCGGGGAGCTGTTTTTT. Its translation: CSVCMTSNAGELFF.